A single sample is the source of the 14 T cell receptor beta chains below, sequenced in a study of blood T cell repertoires in COVID-19. Produced via immunoSEQ multiplex PCR; TCRdb's table is partial and in-frame only. Of fewer than 450,000 clones listed, roughly 87% are singletons. The material sequenced was PBMCs or T cells enriched from blood (not recorded which). The receptor source for this set is a woman in her twenties or thirties who had recovered from COVID-19.

The chain recombines TRBV18 with TRBJ1-1; TRBD1 aligns across 10 bases. The V and J ends lost 3 bases and 3 bases, in that order; junction bases with no gene match: 7. Germline CDR1 KGHSH, CDR2 LQKENI. The CDR3 is 16 residues long. CDR3 DNA: TGTGCCAGCTCACCGCGACAGGGGGCGCGAGACACTGAAGCTTTCTTT. Translated, it gives CASSPRQGARDTEAFF.

The chain uses TRBV30 and TRBJ1-3; TRBD1 matches 7 bases. Trimming took 0 bases from V and 4 from J; bases not matched to a gene: 6. This CDR3 spans 15 amino acids. Germline V gene sequence: CDR1 GTSNPN, CDR2 SVGIG (reference sequence). The DNA for the CDR3 is TGTGCCTGGAGTGTTAGGGGGCGAAGCGGAAACACCATATATTTT. Amino acids: CAWSVRGRSGNTIYF.

This clone was detected a few times. In the same sample, other DNA sequences code for this CDR3. The rearrangement uses TRBV12-3 or TRBV12-4 and TRBJ1-1, with D possibly being TRBD1 (5 bases). Trimming left V 3 bases short and J 1 base short, with 6 bases between. The CDR3 consists of 13 residues. CDR3 sequence: CASSFGGNTEAFF. DNA for the CDR3: TGTGCCAGCAGTTTCGGGGGGAACACTGAAGCTTTCTTT.

The chain uses TRBV4-1 and TRBJ2-5, with unresolved D. This CDR3 is 13 amino acids long. In germline, CDR1 is MGHRA, CDR2 YSYEKL. The ends were cut back, 1 base at V and 4 bases at J, with 7 bases in the middle. The CDR3 region has the DNA TGCGCCAGCAGCCAAGTTCGCGGAGAGACCCAGTACTTC. This gives the protein CASSQVRGETQYF.

The J gene is TRBJ1-1, the V gene TRBV7-9, with 7 bases matching TRBD1. The CDR3 loop spans 14 amino acids. Germline CDR1 is SEHNR and CDR2 is FQNEAQ (reference sequence). V was clipped by 2 bases and J by 3 bases; unmatched bases: 3. CDR3 nucleotide sequence: TGTGCCAGCAGCTTAACAGGGGAGGACACTGAAGCTTTCTTT. Protein: CASSLTGEDTEAFF.

This clone was seen just once. The chain has TRBV5-1 and TRBJ1-2; 7 bases match TRBD1. The junction had 19 bases not matched to a gene; V was cut back by 3 bases and J by 8 bases. The V gene's germline CDR1 is SGHRS and CDR2 YFSETQ. This CDR3 is 17 amino acids long. This chain's CDR3 is CASSWQGVGREGDGYTF. CDR3 DNA: TGCGCCAGCAGCTGGCAGGGGGTCGGCAGGGAAGGAGACGGCTACACCTTC. The full variable domain, its missing parts supplied by reference TRBV5-1 and TRBJ1-2, is KAGVTQTPRYLIKTRGQQVTLSCSPISGHRSVSWYQQTPGQGLQFLFEYFSETQRNKGNFPGRFSGRQFSNSRSEMNVSTLELGDSALYLCASSWQGVGREGDGYTFGSGTRLTVV.

This chain links TRBV19 with TRBJ1-2; D not certain. CDR1 and CDR2 (germline): LNHDA, SQIVND (reference sequence). Trimming took 6 bases from V and 3 from J, leaving 8 bases between them. The CDR3 is 12 residues long. The DNA of the CDR3 is TGTGCCAGTAGCGACACATACTATGGCTACACCTTC. Amino acid sequence: CASSDTYYGYTF.

The rearrangement uses TRBV7-8 and TRBJ2-5, with D perhaps matching TRBD1 (5 bases). Germline loops: CDR1 SGHVS, CDR2 FQNEAQ. This CDR3 is built from 15 residues. V lost 1 base, J lost 2 bases, and 11 bases lay in between. In DNA, the CDR3 is TGTGCCAGCAGCTTAGGAGCAGGGTTACAAGAGACCCAGTACTTC. It translates to CASSLGAGLQETQYF.

The chain recombines TRBV12-2 with TRBJ1-1; the table's D call of TRBD1 was not tested on the DNA. TRBV12-2 is assigned pseudogene status. The CDR3 covers 18 residues. CDR3 in DNA: TGTGCAAGTCGCTTAGTTGCCCGACAGGGGATGGGGAACACTGAAGCTTTCTTT. Translation gives CASRLVARQGMGNTEAFF.

This chain connects TRBV11-3 to TRBJ2-3; D not certain. The CDR3 length is 14 residues. Germline values: CDR1 SGHNT, CDR2 YENEEA. V lost 5 bases to trimming and J lost 4 bases, with 13 bases between them. The chain's CDR3 is CASSPHSGSDTQYF. In nucleotides, the CDR3 is TGTGCCAGCAGCCCCCACTCCGGGTCAGATACGCAGTATTTT.

The gene calls are TRBV24-1 and TRBJ2-7, with TRBD1 matching over 9 bases. The trim removed 4 bases at V and 3 bases at J, leaving 6 bases unmatched. The length of the CDR3 is 15 residues. Germline V gene sequence: CDR1 KGHDR, CDR2 SFDVKD. The CDR3 spells CATSDSTGGVYEQYF. The CDR3 DNA is TGTGCCACCAGTGACTCGACAGGGGGGGTCTACGAGCAGTACTTC.

V is TRBV28 and J is TRBJ1-4, with 11 bases fitting TRBD1. The CDR3 loop spans 18 amino acids. CDR1 and CDR2 (germline): MDHEN, SYDVKM. V shed 5 bases, J shed 10 bases, and the junction held 18 bases outside the gene matches. The CDR3 DNA reads as TGTGCCAGCAGTCCATCAAGGACAGGGGGCGCAGCCCAGGGAAAACTGTTTTTT. Its translation: CASSPSRTGGAAQGKLFF.

This clone was found once. The chain employs TRBV19 and TRBJ2-1, with TRBD2 matching 8 bases. With V trimmed by 0 bases and J by 9 bases, 7 bases remained unmatched. Germline V gives CDR1 LNHDA, CDR2 SQIVND (reference sequence). This CDR3 comprises 15 residues. The CDR3 is CASSIEAGGAVEQFF. Here the CDR3 DNA reads TGTGCCAGTAGTATAGAGGCCGGGGGGGCGGTTGAGCAGTTCTTC. Using reference TRBV19 and TRBJ2-1 for the parts outside the CDR3, the full variable domain is DGGITQSPKYLFRKEGQNVTLSCEQNLNHDAMYWYRQDPGQGLRLIYYSQIVNDFQKGDIAEGYSVSREKKESFPLTVTSAQKNPTAFYLCASSIEAGGAVEQFFGPGTRLTVL.

V is TRBV24-1 and J is TRBJ2-5; 7 bases agree with TRBD1. CDR3 length: 15 residues. With V trimmed by 4 bases and J by 2 bases, 6 bases remained unmatched. The germline CDR1 and CDR2 sequences are KGHDR and SFDVKD. The CDR3 coding sequence is TGTGCCACCAGTGAGCCCGGGACAGCTCAAGAGACCCAGTACTTC. Encoded protein: CATSEPGTAQETQYF.